A selection of T cell receptor beta chains follows, all from one sample in a study of cytomegalovirus exposure and HLA in healthy donors. TCRdb keeps only in-frame clones here, not all; method: immunoSEQ multiplex PCR. The data contain around 130,000 clones, more than 60% of them singletons. The specimen was PBMCs. The receptors derive from a woman between 35 and 50 years old in good health and CMV-seropositive. Each CDR3 is given with its conserved first and last residue. Fields, in order: J gene, D gene, V gene, clone size, CDR3 protein, CDR3 DNA. A D gene is named only where the DNA matches it firmly. Part of the rows lack a size; the others show once, few, many or a class for expanded clones.

TRBJ2-5 NA TRBV5-1 NA CASSSQGQGIKTQYF TGCGCCAGCAGCTCGCAGGGTCAGGGAATCAAGACCCAGTACTTC
TRBJ1-2 NA TRBV27 NA CASTARGPQTAGYTF TGTGCCAGCACCGCCCGGGGTCCTCAAACTGCTGGCTACACCTTC
TRBJ2-7 TRBD2 TRBV7-2 NA CASSFSGGRSYEQYF TGTGCCAGCAGCTTTAGCGGGGGGCGTTCTTACGAGCAGTACTTC
TRBJ2-5 TRBD2 TRBV19 once CASSSSGSLQETQYF TGTGCCAGTAGTTCTAGCGGGAGTCTGCAAGAGACCCAGTACTTC
TRBJ1-2 NA TRBV27 NA CASSPLAAGVVYGYTF TGTGCCAGCAGTCCACTCGCCGCAGGGGTCGTCTATGGCTACACCTTC
TRBJ2-7 TRBD1 TRBV28 NA CASSLSRQGSYEQYF TGTGCCAGCAGTTTATCCCGACAGGGTTCCTACGAGCAGTACTTC
TRBJ2-7 TRBD1 TRBV6-5 NA CASSSKGTGNEQYF TGTGCCAGCAGTTCCAAAGGGACAGGTAACGAGCAGTACTTC
TRBJ2-3 NA TRBV7-9 NA CASSLGQITDTQYF TGTGCCAGCAGCTTAGGGCAGATCACAGATACGCAGTATTTT
TRBJ1-1 TRBD1 TRBV9 NA CASSAGGTGGYTEAFF TGTGCCAGCAGCGCCGGAGGGACAGGGGGCTATACTGAAGCTTTCTTT
TRBJ2-1 TRBD2 TRBV9 NA CASSPTSGSYNEQFF TGTGCCAGCAGCCCTACTAGCGGGAGCTACAATGAGCAGTTCTTC
TRBJ1-6 NA TRBV7-2 few CASSYLVRGNSPLHF TGTGCCAGCAGCTACTTGGTCCGGGGTAATTCACCCCTCCACTTT
TRBJ1-5 NA TRBV19 NA CASSIGGGSNQPQHF TGTGCCAGTAGTATAGGTGGGGGGAGCAATCAGCCCCAGCATTTT
TRBJ1-1 NA TRBV6-6 NA CASIAGVSTEAFF TGTGCCAGCATAGCGGGCGTGAGCACTGAAGCTTTCTTT
TRBJ1-1 TRBD1 TRBV29-1 NA CSVGRGRNTEAFF TGCAGCGTTGGCAGGGGGCGAAACACTGAAGCTTTCTTT
TRBJ1-6 TRBD1 TRBV19 once CASSRDRGGNSPLHF TGTGCCAGTAGTAGGGACAGGGGGGGTAATTCACCTCTCCACTTT
TRBJ2-5 TRBD2 TRBV7-2 NA CASSFYRREQETQYF TGTGCCAGCAGCTTTTACCGGCGGGAGCAAGAGACCCAGTACTTC
TRBJ1-2 TRBD1 TRBV27 NA CASSWTGAGYGYTF TGTGCCAGCAGTTGGACAGGCGCCGGGTATGGCTACACCTTC
TRBJ1-5 TRBD1 TRBV28 NA CASSASGTGYNQPQHF TGTGCCAGCAGTGCCTCCGGGACAGGGTACAATCAGCCCCAGCATTTT
TRBJ2-5 TRBD1 TRBV4-1 NA CASSQEATGVGETQYF TGCGCCAGCAGCCAAGAGGCGACAGGGGTTGGAGAGACCCAGTACTTC
TRBJ1-4 TRBD1 TRBV30 few CAWSVQGTGGINEKLFF TGTGCCTGGAGTGTACAGGGGACAGGGGGCATTAATGAAAAACTGTTTTTT
TRBJ2-3 NA TRBV7-2 NA CASSHLYALGAQYF TGTGCCAGCAGCCACCTATATGCATTGGGCGCGCAGTATTTT
TRBJ2-7 TRBD1 TRBV30 few CAWSGDRGRTYEQYF TGTGCCTGGAGTGGCGACAGGGGTAGGACCTACGAGCAGTACTTC
TRBJ2-2 TRBD2 TRBV7-9 NA CASSPRGGSLTGELFF TGTGCCAGCAGCCCCCGGGGGGGATCCCTCACCGGGGAGCTGTTTTTT
TRBJ2-3 NA TRBV30 NA CAWRRGSWDTQYF TGTGCCTGGAGGCGGGGTTCTTGGGATACGCAGTATTTT
TRBJ1-1 NA TRBV7-3 NA CASSRTVNTEAFF TGTGCCAGCAGCCGTACGGTGAACACTGAAGCTTTCTTT
TRBJ2-2 TRBD2 TRBV6-6 few CASSFAGGTTGELFF TGTGCCAGCAGCTTTGCGGGAGGTACGACCGGGGAGCTGTTTTTT
TRBJ1-2 NA TRBV6-5 NA CASSYDSGRYGYTF TGTGCCAGCAGTTACGATTCAGGGCGGTATGGCTACACCTTC
TRBJ2-7 TRBD1 TRBV10-3 NA CAISESDRVGGYEQYF TGTGCCATCAGTGAGTCCGACAGGGTTGGGGGCTACGAGCAGTACTTC
TRBJ2-5 NA TRBV9 NA CASSVSLTGETQYF TGTGCCAGCAGCGTTTCCCTAACGGGGGAGACCCAGTACTTC
TRBJ1-6 NA TRBV7-6 NA CASSPRGGSPLHF TGTGCCAGCAGCCCCAGGGGCGGTTCACCCCTCCACTTT
TRBJ1-1 TRBD1 TRBV19 NA CASSPRTGAWNTEAFF TGTGCCAGTAGTCCACGGACAGGGGCTTGGAACACTGAAGCTTTCTTT
TRBJ1-5 NA TRBV4-1 NA CASSQVIQGSTFNQPQHF TGCGCCAGCAGCCAAGTGATTCAGGGGTCGACCTTTAATCAGCCCCAGCATTTT
TRBJ1-2 NA TRBV5-6 few CASSFGQQGYYGYTF TGTGCCAGCAGCTTCGGACAACAGGGCTACTATGGCTACACCTTC
TRBJ1-3 TRBD1 TRBV28 few CASSSNQGAQPSGNTIYF TGTGCCAGCAGTTCAAACCAGGGGGCGCAGCCCTCTGGAAACACCATATATTTT
TRBJ1-1 NA TRBV6-6 NA CASSYTGTPFF TGTGCCAGCAGTTACACAGGGACGCCTTTCTTT
TRBJ2-2 NA TRBV19 NA CASSITGLPTGELFF TGTGCCAGTAGTATCACAGGCCTACCCACCGGGGAGCTGTTTTTT
TRBJ1-3 TRBD1 TRBV14 NA CASSPRDRGYGNTIYF TGTGCCAGCAGCCCTAGGGACAGGGGGTACGGAAACACCATATATTTT
TRBJ2-7 NA TRBV4-2 NA CASSQAGGGGEQYF TGTGCCAGCAGCCAAGCCGGGGGAGGCGGCGAGCAGTACTTC
TRBJ2-5 NA TRBV11-2 once CASSLSVGQLQETQYF TGTGCCAGCAGCTTATCGGTAGGACAACTCCAAGAGACCCAGTACTTC
TRBJ1-1 TRBD1 TRBV5-1 NA CASRGQGLVEAFF TGCGCCAGCCGCGGACAGGGGCTAGTTGAAGCTTTCTTT
TRBJ1-1 TRBD1 TRBV30 NA CAWADRGPTEAFF TGTGCCTGGGCGGACAGGGGGCCCACTGAAGCTTTCTTT
TRBJ1-4 NA TRBV5-1 NA CASSLRGYNEKLFF TGCGCCAGCAGCCTAAGGGGGTATAATGAAAAACTGTTTTTT
TRBJ2-1 NA TRBV4-3 many CASQKGRYSSYNEQFF TGCGCCAGCCAAAAGGGGCGCTATAGCTCCTACAATGAGCAGTTCTTC
TRBJ2-7 NA TRBV14 NA CASSHPRTEIGGCEQYF TGTGCCAGCAGCCACCCTAGGACAGAAATCGGTGGCTGCGAGCAGTACTTC
TRBJ2-2 TRBD1 TRBV5-1 NA CASSHGQGDTGELFF TGCGCCAGCAGCCATGGACAGGGGGACACCGGGGAGCTGTTTTTT
TRBJ2-1 TRBD2 TRBV5-1 NA CASRIAGPQFF TGCGCCAGCCGGATAGCGGGGCCGCAGTTCTTC
TRBJ1-2 TRBD1 TRBV28 NA CASYGTGIEHGYTF TGTGCCAGCTATGGGACAGGGATCGAGCATGGCTACACCTTC
TRBJ1-6 NA TRBV6-1 NA CASRTEYNSPLHF TGTGCCAGCCGGACAGAATATAATTCACCCCTCCACTTT
TRBJ1-5 NA TRBV6-1 NA CASSDPDKVHF TGTGCCAGCAGTGATCCGGACAAGGTACATTTT
TRBJ2-3 TRBD1 TRBV5-1 NA CASGTGGETDTQYF TGCGCCAGCGGGACAGGGGGCGAGACAGATACGCAGTATTTT
TRBJ2-7 NA TRBV7-9 NA CSSSLAGGSSYEQYF TGTTCCAGCAGCTTAGCCGGGGGATCTAGCTACGAGCAGTACTTC
TRBJ1-1 NA TRBV6-1 NA CASMGGRNTEAFF TGTGCCAGCATGGGAGGGAGGAACACTGAAGCTTTCTTT